This T cell receptor (beta chain) was sequenced in a study of cytomegalovirus exposure and HLA in healthy donors (TCRdb year 2017). Broadly, across the study: An earlier analysis of fewer than 750 of the donors reported around 280 Gb of sequence data and around 120 million unique TCR beta sequences obtained from roughly 170 million T cells. Donor age, sex, ethnicity and CMV serostatus were collected together with the repertoire data. Class I and class II HLA loci were covered by the typing at four-digit resolution. The aim of the study was to test whether cataloging public T cell receptors could identify signatures of past pathogen exposure. The number of donors typed differed by locus, with about 629-630 for A, B, C, DRB1 and DQB1, about 500 for DQA1, approximately 570 for DPA1, and some 440 for DPB1. Among the roughly 380 genotyped donors, under 90% belonged to the genetic ancestry cluster associated with self-reported Caucasian donors. The later analysis used no new phenotypic data to find candidate immune exposures, relying instead on TCR beta sequences and their occurrence across donors. A later genetic analysis used genome-wide SNP genotypes for about 65% of the 666 donors, treating that subset as a discovery cohort. Roughly 5 DR-DQ haplotypes were handled as single units for association and clustering, since linkage in the cohort was strong. To predict cytomegalovirus infection status, the study combined high-throughput TCR immunosequencing, statistical association of individual TCRs with disease status, and machine learning. A later analysis re-examined previously published TCR beta repertoires from more than 550 donors and added high-resolution HLA genotyping to investigate patterns of TCR occurrence. An early release that covered about 600 HLA-typed donors contained approximately 290 gigabases of sequencing data and 75 million to 100 million unique TCR sequences. A separate validation cohort of over a hundred different subjects was used in addition to the approximately 610-subject first cohort. In an earlier analysis of roughly 580 of the donors, high-throughput TCR beta sequencing was used to judge whether each TCR beta V gene segment behaved as functional or pseudogenic. The study used immunosequencing to profile the T cell repertoires of several hundred subjects and linked those repertoires to cytomegalovirus serostatus. Every discovery cohort repertoire had been produced on one sequencing platform. Among 300 to 500 genotyped donors of the cohort, an average of approximately 240,000 unique TCR beta nucleotide sequences was sequenced per donor, of which 15% to 20% were non-productive. What the research found in general, with its limitations: Sequencing depth was assumed to be roughly uniform across donors in the presence/absence analyses, though that assumption may not hold. V-gene and J-gene trimming of TCR beta chains was associated with a missense DCLRE1C variant in a later genetic analysis, and the association was replicated in an independent cohort. In a later analysis, most CMV-associated TCR beta chains were found to appear HLA-restricted, with HLA associations seemingly driven largely by CMV exposure. In a later analysis, HLA-associated TCR beta chains showed more clonal expansion and lower generation probabilities than non-associated chains that were equally common. Three of the identified cytomegalovirus-associated TCR beta chains were confirmed in vitro to be specific for cytomegalovirus antigens. The sequencing pipeline was judged likely to have produced a cluster of highly shared sequence variants as a technical artifact. The only immune exposure information available for the cohort was CMV serostatus. In a later analysis, some 17,000 TCR beta sequences were associated with specific HLA alleles at a false discovery rate of 0.05. Across donors, most TCR sequences were observed very rarely, whereas some public TCRs were present in many individuals. Some IMGT-functional V segments, including TRBV6-2 and TRBV6-3, could not be distinguished by the 87-base-pair reads and were therefore excluded. An earlier analysis of around 600 of the donors showed that most TCR beta V segments appeared in productive rearrangements either about 90% or about 30% of the time, which broadly matched IMGT annotations. Compared with the approximately 710-donor mean, donors in an Asian-associated ancestry cluster had fewer N-insertions in productive TCRs, according to a later genetic analysis. Several of the top co-occurrence clusters appeared to be linked to parvovirus B19, influenza, CMV and Epstein-Barr virus, according to a later analysis. A further reported finding was that TCR beta sequences accurately predicted the HLA-A and HLA-B alleles for most subjects in the first cohort. Cytomegalovirus status was reported to be diagnosed by the classifier with high specificity and sensitivity in both the original and validation cohorts. HLA typing was unavailable for some donors at each locus, so association tests used only the typed subset. When HLA alleles, especially DR and DQ, strongly co-occurred, attributing TCR associations to individual alleles was difficult. Only TCR beta chains were sequenced in this cohort, and the absence of alpha or paired-chain data limited detectable features. According to the authors, the approach could potentially be generalized to other disease states and immunological phenotypes. A total of roughly 160 TCR beta chains were listed by the study as associated with cytomegalovirus. Linkage disequilibrium might explain the correlated functional status among segregating V segments, but an unknown experimental factor could not be excluded. A later analysis found that TCR association rates varied across HLA loci, with DRB1 alleles showing the most associated TCRs and HLA-C alleles the fewest. Roughly 17 rarely observed V segments, including chromosome 9 orphons, were excluded from the earlier analysis of some 590 of the donors because counts were too low.

To prepare the library, the immunoSEQ multiplex PCR assay was applied. For the multiplex PCR, a mixture combining 60 forward primers for TCR Vbeta segments and 13 reverse primers for TCR Jbeta segments was used. The CDR3 region of rearranged TCR beta genes was amplified from genomic DNA with a multiplex PCR assay. The amplified TCR beta libraries were sequenced on the Illumina HiSeq System as 87-base-pair reads. As for how the authors treated the data: In a later analysis, 80 million or so unique TCR beta chains were counted across the roughly 670 repertoires, and about 9.9 million of these chains were shared by at least two donors. To remove PCR and sequencing errors, raw reads were error-corrected and collapsed into unique sequences using a nearest-neighbor algorithm that merged closely related sequences. To assign V, D and J gene segments, CDR3 sequences were aligned to IMGT reference sequences. Each retained sequence needed at least a six-nucleotide match to both a V gene segment and a J gene segment. Rearrangements were called productive when the CDR3 lacked stop codons and stayed in frame with V and J; all others were non-productive. Following IMGT convention, CDR3 was defined as the stretch from the second conserved V-encoded cysteine up to the conserved J-encoded phenylalanine. The earlier analysis of fewer than 750 of the donors excluded sequences that lacked an unambiguous match to a single V gene segment. An earlier analysis of a few hundred of the donors classified V segments as functional when productive rearrangements were above 56.7% and as segregating when the standard deviation between donors was above 5%. A statistical classification framework was built to diagnose cytomegalovirus status from the catalog of TCR beta chain sequences. In a later analysis, TCR nucleotide sequences were compared against IMGT/GENE-DB human TR gene sequences so that V and J genes could be assigned. Using the TCRdist pipeline, a later analysis assigned CDR3 sequences along with most-parsimonious VDJ recombination scenarios. In a later analysis, each TCR beta chain was defined by its CDR3 amino acid sequence together with its V-gene family, and reads lacking a unique V-gene family were excluded. In a later analysis, a few hundred highly shared, low-generation-probability nucleotide sequences were removed to address suspected cross-contamination and a sequencing artifact. For each public chain, a later analysis derived a clonal expansion index from normalized ranks of inferred template counts within each repertoire. Generation probabilities in a later analysis came from a VDJ recombination model fitted to out-of-frame rearrangements, and those results were checked against IGoR. In a later analysis, hypergeometric tests were used to score TCR-TCR, TCR-HLA and TCR-CMV co-occurrence, with a repertoire-size bias correction applied to TCR pairs. False discovery rates were estimated in a later analysis by permuting HLA or CMV assignments 20 times. In a later analysis, co-occurring TCRs were grouped with DBSCAN, and TCRdist sequence similarity was added when clustering was performed within HLA-allele-positive subsets. For co-occurrence clustering, repertoires with fewer than 30,000 or more than 120,000 public chains were excluded, along with 4 to 6 repertoires with anomalous nucleotide sharing. Drawn from immuneACCESS, this table holds only the in-frame rearrangements with V and J called that TCRdb kept. Clones are partly lost; checked studies trace under half to an unresolved V gene and leave the rest unexplained. The DNA was the basis for D and trimming; V, J and clone size are from that table. Recorded for this sample are fewer than 150,000 clones; roughly four fifths of them occurred a single time. The ten top clones hold approximately 15% of the sample.

The cohort consisted of more than 650 healthy bone marrow donors. Cohort members were all nominally healthy when sampled, although unrecorded immune exposures were likely present. CMV serostatus was positive for 250 to 300 and negative for about 50% of the roughly 700 cohort members, and was not recorded for this donor. Each donor provided a peripheral blood sample, and peripheral blood mononuclear cells were used for TCR beta sequencing. The Qiagen DNeasy Blood Extraction Kit was used to extract genomic DNA from the blood cell samples. A note on this clone: Its antigen has not been determined. Per-base qualities were not stored, and no clone one base away is much larger.

The CDR3 spans 15 residues, from the cysteine through the phenylalanine. Only CDR3 DNA is held: 45 bases, read in frame from base 1. The CDR1 and CDR2 encoded by the germline V gene are MRHNA and SNTAGT. A distance of 12 bases separates the germline ends of V and J, which lose 3 bases and 2 bases respectively. The V and J segments used are TRBV6-4 and TRBJ2-3, with a weak D call of TRBD1 (6 bases match). Input material: PBMCs. This receptor was taken from a human donor in good health. The sequenced DNA is TGTGCCAGCAGTGAAGGGGGTGGGGCCACAGATACGCAGTATTTT. The resulting protein is CASSEGGGATDTQYF.